These 24 T cell receptor beta chains came from one sample sequenced in a study of T cells in Graves' hyperthyroidism and ophthalmopathy. Researchers took RNA transcripts and amplified the TCR beta CDR3 regions from them. With the HTBI primer set, the TCR CDR3 went through a first round of RT-PCR. Via MiXCR, TCRdb re-called the multiplex PCR reads, giving one row per CDR3 protein. Among approximately 560,000 distinct CDR3 sequences listed, roughly 46% were seen once. The sample consisted of peripheral blood or thyroid tissue (not recorded which). The receptors originated from a woman younger than 35 with Graves' hyperthyroidism.

On this clonotype: At one end the junction does not follow the germline gene, possibly because of a read error. This chain connects TRBV10-2 to TRBJ2-7, with D perhaps TRBD1 (5 bases). Germline lookup yields CDR1 WSHSY and CDR2 SAAADI. The CDR3 covers 16 residues. The CDR3 loop reads CASSERKAGMVYEQYF. CDR3 nucleotides: TGTGCCAGCAGTGAAAGGAAGGCAGGGATGGTCTACGAGCAGTACTTC.

Only a few counts were recorded for this clonotype. The chain couples TRBV2 to TRBJ2-5; D unresolved. Trimming cost V 5 bases and J 2 bases, with 6 bases left between them. The CDR3 extends over 12 amino acids. CDR1 is SNHLY and CDR2 is FYNNEI in the germline V gene. In DNA form, the CDR3 reads TGTGCCAGCAGTAGGGAACAAGAGACCCAGTACTTC. Amino acid sequence: CASSREQETQYF.

The chain uses TRBV7-9 and TRBJ2-7, with D possibly TRBD2 on 6 matching bases. Germline CDR1 SEHNR, CDR2 FQNEAQ (reference sequence). The CDR3 loop spans 12 amino acids. V lost 5 bases, J lost 6 bases, and 11 bases lay in between. Written as DNA, the CDR3 is TGTGCCAGCAGCCTCGGGACTCTCGAGCAGTACTTC. This translates into CASSLGTLEQYF.

The chain recombines TRBV2 with TRBJ2-5; D is ambiguous. This CDR3 is 12 amino acids long. Trimming pared 4 bases from V and 9 bases from J, leaving 12 bases between. CDR1 is SNHLY and CDR2 is FYNNEI in the germline V gene. The CDR3 DNA reads TGTGCCAGCAGTGCGACATCGCAGCCCCAGTACTTC. The encoded protein is CASSATSQPQYF.

The chain carries TRBV12-5 and TRBJ2-5, with D possibly being TRBD1 (5 bases). Germline loops: CDR1 LGHNT, CDR2 FRNRAP. V dropped 1 base and J dropped 3 bases, with 12 bases sitting between them. The CDR3 totals 15 residues. CDR3 sequence: CASGLALTEKETQYF. In DNA, the CDR3 is TGTGCTAGTGGTTTGGCACTGACAGAGAAAGAGACCCAGTACTTC.

This sequence joins TRBV29-1 and TRBJ2-2; 9 positions agree with TRBD2. Unmatched junction bases numbered 8, after V lost 4 bases and J lost 5 bases. The CDR3 loop spans 15 amino acids. Germline V gene lookup returns CDR1 SQVTM and CDR2 ANQGSEA. The CDR3 DNA follows: TGCAGCGTTGCCGGGACTAGCAGTGAGACCGGGGAGCTGTTTTTT. It translates to CSVAGTSSETGELFF.

This rearrangement joins TRBV24-1 to TRBJ1-1; D possibly corresponds to TRBD1 (6 bases). Trimming shortened V by 8 bases and J by 5 bases, and 11 bases separated the two germline ends. Germline CDR1 KGHDR, CDR2 SFDVKD. The CDR3 loop spans 12 amino acids. This CDR3 is CATKGVGTEAFF. As DNA, the CDR3 is TGTGCCACCAAGGGGGTGGGGACTGAAGCTTTCTTT.

The sample holds many counts of this clonotype. The CDR3 DNA reads TGTGCCAGCAGCTTGCACCGGAGCTCCTACGAGCAGTACTTC. Translated, it gives CASSLHRSSYEQYF. V and J are TRBV7-2 and TRBJ2-7; D unclear. Trimming cost V 3 bases and J 0 bases, with 9 bases left between them. The CDR3 consists of 14 residues. From germline, CDR1 is SGHTA and CDR2 FQGNSA.

With regard to this clonotype: At one end the junction does not follow the germline gene, possibly because of a read error. The chain employs TRBV29-1 and TRBJ1-2; 7 nucleotides line up with TRBD1. Germline V gene sequence: CDR1 SQVTM, CDR2 ANQGSEA. The CDR3 is made up of 10 amino acids. The CDR3 sequence: CSAGEGQPFF. In DNA form, the CDR3 reads TGCAGCGCCGGGGAGGGACAGCCTTTCTTC.

The chain has TRBV20-1 and TRBJ2-7, with 7 bases fitting TRBD2. Germline trimming cut 0 bases from V and 4 bases from J; bases unmatched to any gene: 9. The CDR3 has 15 amino acids. In germline, CDR1 is DFQATT, CDR2 SNEGSKA (reference sequence). The CDR3 nucleotides are TGCAGTGCTAGAGATTTGGGCCTAGCGGATTACGAGCAGTACTTC. This sequence encodes CSARDLGLADYEQYF.

The chain is built from TRBV7-2 and TRBJ2-5; TRBD1 might be the D (6 bases). Trimming took off 5 bases at V and 4 bases at J, with 20 bases between the two ends. Germline CDR1 SGHTA, CDR2 FQGNSA. CDR3 length: 16 amino acids. CDR3: CASSQDLGGGGETQYF. The DNA of the CDR3 is TGTGCCAGCAGCCAAGATCTGGGTGGGGGCGGAGAGACCCAGTACTTC.

There are many counts of this clonotype. The rearrangement uses TRBV2 and TRBJ1-5; no firm D call. Germline V gives CDR1 SNHLY, CDR2 FYNNEI. V was shortened by 7 bases and J by 4 bases, with 11 bases between the two germline ends. The CDR3 covers 13 residues. In DNA, the CDR3 is TGTGCCAGCACGACATATCAAAATCAGCCCCAGCATTTT. As protein: CASTTYQNQPQHF.

This clonotype has only a few counts. This chain links TRBV7-9 with TRBJ2-2; 13 bases line up with TRBD2. The CDR3 contains 16 residues. Germline V gene data show CDR1 as SEHNR and CDR2 as FQNEAQ (reference sequence). The ends lost 5 bases at V and 7 bases at J; junction bases unmatched: 7. The CDR3 is CASSPGLAGLNGELFF. The CDR3 nucleotides are TGTGCCAGCAGCCCGGGACTAGCGGGATTAAACGGGGAGCTGTTTTTT.

V is TRBV6-5 and J is TRBJ2-5; D is perhaps TRBD2 (5 bases). Germline values: CDR1 MNHEY, CDR2 SVGAGI. V lost 1 base to trimming and J lost 4 bases, with 16 bases between them. This CDR3 region has 16 residues. The CDR3 reads CASSYYLAGAPETQYF. CDR3 in DNA: TGTGCCAGCAGTTACTATTTGGCGGGCGCCCCAGAGACCCAGTACTTC.

This clonotype was recorded once. The gene calls are TRBV10-3 and TRBJ2-3, with no clear D. Trimming pared 10 bases from V and 4 bases from J, leaving 9 bases between. CDR3 length: 11 amino acids. CDR1 is ENHRY, CDR2 SYGVKD, per germline. The CDR3 loop is CASSNADTQYF. The CDR3 DNA is TGTGCCAGTAGTAACGCAGATACGCAGTATTTT.

The CDR3 is CASSFGAETLRQGGEKLFF. The CDR3 bases are TGTGCCAGCAGCTTCGGAGCAGAGACCCTACGACAGGGAGGTGAAAAACTGTTTTTT. The chain is built from TRBV7-9 and TRBJ1-4; 7 nucleotides agree with TRBD1. Unmatched junction bases numbered 20, after V lost 3 bases and J lost 7 bases. The CDR3 consists of 19 residues. Germline V gives CDR1 SEHNR, CDR2 FQNEAQ (reference sequence).

The J gene is TRBJ2-7, the V gene TRBV7-2, with 11 bases aligning to TRBD2. Looked up from germline, CDR1 is SGHTA and CDR2 is FQGNSA. The ends lost 6 bases at V and 3 bases at J; junction bases unmatched: 4. This CDR3 has 14 residues. The CDR3 reads CASSTTSGVYEQYF. Here the CDR3 DNA reads TGTGCCAGCAGTACGACTAGCGGGGTCTACGAGCAGTACTTC. Drawing the rest from reference TRBV7-2 and TRBJ2-7, the complete variable domain is GAGVSQSPSNKVTEKGKDVELRCDPISGHTALYWYRQSLGQGLEFLIYFQGNSAPDKSGLPSDRFSAERTGGSVSTLTIQRTQQEDSAVYLCASSTTSGVYEQYFGPGTRLTVT.

This clonotype was found a few times. This likely comes from a read error, as the CDR3 has no conserved phenylalanine or tryptophan at its end. No DNA is shown, since the ends of the CDR3 on it are uncertain; the CDR3 is the one TCRdb lists. The V and J genes are TRBV19 and TRBJ2-7; the table's D gene call, TRBD1, was not cross checked with the DNA. Germline CDR1 and CDR2: LNHDA and SQIVND (reference sequence). Ends included, the CDR3 has 8 residues. The CDR3 region is CASSMGPA.

With regard to this clonotype: The final CDR3 position lacks the conserved phenylalanine or tryptophan, pointing to a likely read error. The DNA is left out, because the CDR3 cannot be placed on it with certainty; the CDR3 is given as TCRdb lists it. V is TRBV29-1 and J is TRBJ2-7. In germline, CDR1 is SQVTM, CDR2 ANQGSEA. The CDR3 sequence runs 10 residues, both termini included. This chain's CDR3 is CSVEERMGSS.

The V gene is TRBV19, the J gene TRBJ1-3, with 7 bases fitting TRBD1. Trimming removed 5 bases from V and 2 bases from J; junction bases left unmatched: 6. CDR1 is LNHDA and CDR2 is SQIVND in the germline V gene (reference sequence). The CDR3 contains 15 residues. The CDR3 region has the DNA TGTGCCAGTAGTCCTCAGACAGGGCCTGGAAACACCATATATTTT. Translating it yields CASSPQTGPGNTIYF. The whole variable domain, remainder taken from reference TRBV19 and TRBJ1-3, is DGGITQSPKYLFRKEGQNVTLSCEQNLNHDAMYWYRQDPGQGLRLIYYSQIVNDFQKGDIAEGYSVSREKKESFPLTVTSAQKNPTAFYLCASSPQTGPGNTIYFGEGSWLTVV.

The gene calls are TRBV14 and TRBJ2-5, with a weak D call TRBD1 (5 bases). Germline loops: CDR1 SGHDN, CDR2 FVKESK. V was cut by 0 bases and J by 5 bases, with 16 bases left in between. The CDR3 covers 16 residues. CDR3 in DNA: TGTGCCAGCAGCCAAGATAGGGGTCAGGGCAGGGAGACCCAGTACTTC. Its translation is CASSQDRGQGRETQYF.

The V and J genes are TRBV7-3 and TRBJ1-5, with 8 positions matching TRBD1. CDR1 and CDR2 from the germline V gene are SGHTA and FQGTGA. The trim removed 8 bases at V and 0 bases at J, leaving 3 bases unmatched. This CDR3 has 14 amino acids. CDR3 in DNA: TGTGCCAGCTGTGGACAGGGTAGCAATCAGCCCCAGCATTTT. Amino acids: CASCGQGSNQPQHF.

This chain connects TRBV11-1 to TRBJ1-6; the match to TRBD1 covers 8 bases. Germline assignment: CDR1 SGHAT and CDR2 FQDESV (reference sequence). Trimming took 0 bases from V and 8 from J; bases not matched to a gene: 6. The CDR3 runs to 16 residues. CDR3 sequence: CASSLAAGGGYSPLHF. Here the CDR3 DNA reads TGTGCCAGCAGCTTAGCGGCAGGGGGCGGCTATTCACCCCTCCACTTT. The entire variable domain, with the rest obtained from reference TRBV11-1 and TRBJ1-6, is as follows: EAEVAQSPRYKITEKSQAVAFWCDPISGHATLYWYRQILGQGPELLVQFQDESVVDDSQLPKDRFSAERLKGVDSTLKIQPAELGDSAMYLCASSLAAGGGYSPLHFGNGTRLTVT.

V and J are TRBV7-8 and TRBJ1-4, with 10 bases matching TRBD1. Germline V gene sequence: CDR1 SGHVS, CDR2 FQNEAQ. Trimming at V came to 4 bases and at J to 8 bases, leaving 7 bases not matched to a gene. The CDR3 contains 15 residues. The chain's CDR3 is CASSSPGTGEEKLFF. In DNA, the CDR3 is TGTGCCAGCAGCTCCCCGGGGACAGGGGAGGAAAAACTGTTTTTT. The full variable domain, rest sourced from reference TRBV7-8 and TRBJ1-4, is GAGVSQSPRYKVAKRGQDVALRCDPISGHVSLFWYQQALGQGPEFLTYFQNEAQLDKSGLPSDRFFAERPEGSVSTLKIQRTQQEDSAVYLCASSSPGTGEEKLFFGSGTQLSVL.